These 32 T cell receptor beta chains came from one sample sequenced in a study of CD8 T cells in ankylosing spondylitis. TCRdb re-derived calls from the 5' RACE reads in MiXCR, one entry per CDR3 protein. The table includes about 340,000 distinct CDR3 sequences, roughly 20% detected once. Sequencing was carried out using blood, either unsorted or a sorted T cell fraction (not recorded which). The receptors originated from a male donor with ankylosing spondylitis or in good health (not recorded which).

In its sample, this clonotype was seen a few times. The chain joins TRBV7-2 to TRBJ1-4; D is unresolved. The CDR3 consists of 16 residues. V lost 5 bases, J lost 0 bases, and 13 bases lay in between. In germline, CDR1 is SGHTA, CDR2 FQGNSA. The CDR3 protein is CASSPRTDATNEKLFF. In DNA, the CDR3 is TGTGCCAGCAGCCCCCGGACGGATGCAACTAATGAAAAACTGTTTTTT.

The chain employs TRBV7-3 and TRBJ2-3, with D uncertain. This CDR3 has 13 residues. Trimming pared 5 bases from V and 4 bases from J, leaving 10 bases between. Looked up from germline, CDR1 is SGHTA and CDR2 is FQGTGA. The DNA for the CDR3 is TGTGCCAGCAGCCTTATAACACCAGATACGCAGTATTTT. Protein product: CASSLITPDTQYF.

The chain has TRBV5-6 and TRBJ1-6; tentatively, D is TRBD1 (5 bases). From germline, CDR1 is SGHDT and CDR2 YYEEEE. This CDR3 contains 14 residues. V lost 7 bases to trimming and J lost 6 bases, with 14 bases between them. The CDR3 loop reads CASAGAAVNSPLHF. Here the CDR3 DNA reads TGTGCCAGCGCCGGGGCGGCAGTTAATTCACCCCTCCACTTT.

Many counts were recorded for this clonotype. V and J are TRBV12-3 or TRBV12-4 and TRBJ2-1; D possibly corresponds to TRBD2 (6 bases). Trimming removed 6 bases at V and 0 bases at J, with 12 bases between. The CDR3 runs 15 residues. This CDR3 is CASRVSGGSYNEQFF. CDR3 coding DNA: TGTGCCAGCAGAGTTAGCGGCGGCTCCTACAATGAGCAGTTCTTC.

The J gene is TRBJ2-3, the V gene TRBV28, with D unresolved. The V gene lost 2 bases and the J gene lost 4 bases, with 19 bases spanning the gap. Germline CDR1 is MDHEN and CDR2 is SYDVKM. The CDR3 is made up of 17 amino acids. This CDR3 is CASSLTVGMRVSDTQYF. The CDR3 region has the DNA TGTGCCAGCAGTTTAACGGTAGGGATGCGCGTTTCAGATACGCAGTATTTT.

The chain has TRBV20-1 and TRBJ2-5; 10 bases match TRBD1. The CDR3 runs to 15 residues. The ends lost 2 bases at V and 0 bases at J; junction bases unmatched: 3. The germline V gene encodes CDR1 DFQATT and CDR2 SNEGSKA (reference sequence). CDR3 sequence (DNA): TGCAGTGCTAGATGGACAGGGGGGTACCAAGAGACCCAGTACTTC. It codes for CSARWTGGYQETQYF.

The chain carries TRBV5-1 and TRBJ2-6, with no clear D. In germline, CDR1 is SGHRS, CDR2 YFSETQ. Trimming removed 4 bases at V and 4 bases at J, with 9 bases between. The CDR3 extends over 14 amino acids. The chain's CDR3 is CASSPLQGANVLTF. CDR3 nucleotides: TGCGCCAGCAGCCCCCTACAGGGGGCCAACGTCCTGACTTTC.

The sample holds a few counts of this clonotype. The V call is TRBV12-3 or TRBV12-4, the J call TRBJ2-2, with D tentatively TRBD1 (6 bases). CDR3 size: 15 residues. V lost 2 bases and J lost 5, with 12 bases in between. The CDR3, as DNA: TGTGCCAGCAGTTTATCGGACAGTCTGACCGGGGAGCTGTTTTTT. Protein sequence: CASSLSDSLTGELFF.

This clonotype appeared a few times. The V gene is TRBV29-1, the J gene TRBJ2-7, with a weak D call TRBD1 (6 bases). The CDR3 extends over 17 amino acids. Germline V gene lookup returns CDR1 SQVTM and CDR2 ANQGSEA. Trimming removed 0 bases at V and 1 base at J, with 19 bases between. CDR3 bases: TGCAGCGTTGAAGAGACTCGCCGAAGTACAGGGTCCTACGAGCAGTACTTC. Protein product: CSVEETRRSTGSYEQYF.

This clonotype came up many times. The chain is built from TRBV20-1 and TRBJ2-1; 9 bases fit TRBD2. V shed 6 bases and J 1 base; nucleotides not matched to a gene: 7. CDR3 length equals 15 residues. CDR1 and CDR2 from the germline V gene are DFQATT and SNEGSKA (reference sequence). CDR3 DNA sequence: TGCAGTGCCACTTCGAGCGGGGGGTCCTACAATGAGCAGTTCTTC. Translated, it gives CSATSSGGSYNEQFF.

This clonotype was counted only a few times. The rearrangement links TRBV6-1 to TRBJ2-7; D is perhaps TRBD1 (6 bases). Trimming left V 3 bases short and J 3 bases short, with 12 bases between. Germline values: CDR1 MNHNS, CDR2 SASEGT. The CDR3 length is 14 residues. The CDR3 DNA is TGTGCCAGCAGTGAGGTGGGACACATCTACGAGCAGTACTTC. Translation: CASSEVGHIYEQYF.

In this sample, this clonotype turned up a few times. The rearrangement joins TRBV5-6 to TRBJ2-2; no clear D gene. In germline, CDR1 is SGHDT, CDR2 YYEEEE. Trimming took off 3 bases at V and 9 bases at J, with 9 bases between the two ends. This CDR3 region has 12 residues. CDR3 residues: CASSSINRELFF. CDR3 coding DNA: TGTGCCAGCAGCTCCATCAACCGGGAGCTGTTTTTT.

This clonotype was picked up a small number of times. The V and J genes are TRBV7-3 and TRBJ2-3; 8 bases are shared with TRBD2. After removal of 1 base from V and 5 bases from J, the junction contained 5 bases not matched to a gene. Looked up from germline, CDR1 is SGHTA and CDR2 is FQGTGA. This CDR3 region has 15 residues. The CDR3 loop is CASSLSGGPGDTQYF. The CDR3 DNA follows: TGTGCCAGCAGCTTAAGCGGGGGGCCTGGAGATACGCAGTATTTT.

The V gene is TRBV12-3 or TRBV12-4, the J gene TRBJ2-7; no reliable D call. Between the trimmed V and J ends, which lost 5 bases and 5 bases, there was a span of 10 bases. This CDR3 has 12 amino acids. CDR3 amino acids: CASSLSPHEQYF. The CDR3 nucleotides read TGTGCCAGCAGTCTTTCCCCCCACGAGCAGTACTTC.

In its sample, this clonotype was seen many times. This chain links TRBV13 with TRBJ1-2, with 7 bases aligning to TRBD1. The CDR3 extends over 15 amino acids. From germline, CDR1 is PRHDT and CDR2 FYEKMQ (reference sequence). V lost 5 bases to trimming and J lost 4 bases; unmatched junction nucleotides: 10. CDR3 loop: CASSARGTALYGYTF. CDR3 bases: TGTGCCAGCAGCGCGCGAGGGACAGCTCTCTATGGCTACACCTTC.

V and J are TRBV5-6 and TRBJ2-7; D is ambiguous. CDR1 and CDR2 (germline): SGHDT, YYEEEE. The CDR3 has 13 amino acids. V gave up 6 bases and J gave up 3 bases, with 13 bases separating them. The DNA of the CDR3 is TGTGCCAGCACCTCGGACGGAAACTACGAGCAGTACTTC. This sequence encodes CASTSDGNYEQYF.

A few counts support this clonotype. The chain is built from TRBV7-2 and TRBJ2-1; 7 nucleotides align to TRBD1. Looked up from germline, CDR1 is SGHTA and CDR2 is FQGNSA. The CDR3 length is 14 residues. J lost 9 bases, V lost 5 bases, and 10 bases had no gene match. The CDR3 loop is CASSPATGFSEQFF. CDR3 DNA: TGTGCCAGCAGCCCCGCGACAGGGTTCAGTGAGCAGTTCTTC.

This clonotype was seen more than once but under ten times. The J gene is TRBJ2-1, the V gene TRBV20-1, with 10 nucleotides matching TRBD2. J was trimmed by 4 bases and V by 4 bases; bases with no gene match: 7. CDR3 length: 15 amino acids. Germline CDR1 is DFQATT and CDR2 is SNEGSKA (reference sequence). This CDR3 reads CSATYGLAVYNEQFF. The CDR3 coding sequence is TGCAGTGCTACCTACGGACTAGCGGTATACAATGAGCAGTTCTTC.

This clonotype was recorded a few times. The V gene is TRBV4-1, the J gene TRBJ2-7, with a weak D call TRBD2 (6 bases). Trimming took off 1 base at V and 0 bases at J, with 10 bases between the two ends. The CDR3 contains 15 residues. Germline V gene sequence: CDR1 MGHRA, CDR2 YSYEKL. The CDR3 region has the DNA TGCGCCAGCAGCCAAGGTGTCGGGAGCTCCTACGAGCAGTACTTC. It yields the protein CASSQGVGSSYEQYF.

The chain uses TRBV27 and TRBJ2-7, with D hard to call. The CDR3 extends over 14 amino acids. Germline CDR1 and CDR2: MNHEY and SMNVEV (reference sequence). Trimming took off 3 bases at V and 3 bases at J, with 12 bases between the two ends. Here the CDR3 reads CASSFGRNFYEQYF. The CDR3 bases are TGTGCCAGCAGTTTCGGCAGGAACTTCTACGAGCAGTACTTC.

The chain recombines TRBV28 with TRBJ2-7; a possible D gene is TRBD1 (5 bases). This CDR3 contains 11 residues. Germline V CDR1 and CDR2: MDHEN, SYDVKM. Trimming took 4 bases from V and 6 from J, leaving 7 bases between them. As DNA, the CDR3 is TGTGCCAGCAGTTCCACAGGCGAGCAGTACTTC. Amino acid sequence: CASSSTGEQYF.

This sequence joins TRBV6-1 and TRBJ1-2, with a tentative D call TRBD1 (6 bases). The CDR3 loop spans 13 amino acids. Trimming left V 5 bases short and J 7 bases short, with 14 bases between. Germline-derived CDR1 and CDR2 are MNHNS and SASEGT. The CDR3 region has the DNA TGTGCCAGCAGTCCCGACAGGACAATTGGCTACACCTTC. Translated, it gives CASSPDRTIGYTF.

The V and J genes are TRBV6-1 and TRBJ2-5, with TRBD2 matching over 8 bases. CDR1 and CDR2 from the germline V gene are MNHNS and SASEGT. J gave up 2 bases and V 2 bases, and 7 bases lay outside the gene matches. CDR3 length: 16 amino acids. CDR3 nucleotide sequence: TGTGCCAGCAGTGAACCAGGACTAGCAGGGCAAGAGACCCAGTACTTC. Translating gives CASSEPGLAGQETQYF.

This clonotype has only one observation. The chain has TRBV12-3 or TRBV12-4 and TRBJ2-3, with 9 bases that match TRBD1. The CDR3 sequence is 18 residues long. CDR3 DNA sequence: TGTACCCTCAGTCCCTCCGACAGGGGGTTGTTCGGCACAGATACGCAGTATTTT. Translated: CTLSPSDRGLFGTDTQYF.

This clonotype was seen many times. The chain uses TRBV29-1 and TRBJ2-3; 7 bases are a match to TRBD2. The germline V gene encodes CDR1 SQVTM and CDR2 ANQGSEA. CDR3 length: 16 residues. The V gene end was trimmed by 3 bases and the J gene end by 2 bases; junction bases not matched to a gene: 11. The CDR3 spells CSVDGGGRLYTDTQYF. The CDR3, as DNA: TGCAGCGTTGATGGAGGCGGGAGACTATACACAGATACGCAGTATTTT.

The rearrangement links TRBV7-8 to TRBJ2-5; D ambiguous. The CDR3 loop spans 13 amino acids. V lost 3 bases and J lost 4, with 9 bases in between. Germline lookup yields CDR1 SGHVS and CDR2 FQNEAQ. The CDR3 reads CASSFGTAETQYF. DNA of the CDR3: TGTGCCAGCAGCTTCGGCACAGCAGAGACCCAGTACTTC.

This clonotype occurred a few times. The chain uses TRBV7-2 and TRBJ2-7; D may match TRBD1 or TRBD2 (6 bases each). The CDR3 has 14 residues. The V gene lost 5 bases and the J gene lost 3 bases, with 14 bases spanning the gap. In germline, CDR1 is SGHTA, CDR2 FQGNSA. The CDR3 bases are TGTGCCAGCAGCCGGACGGGGGCCTACTACGAGCAGTACTTC. It yields the protein CASSRTGAYYEQYF.

This clonotype was detected only a few times. The genes are TRBV9 and TRBJ2-3; 8 nucleotides match TRBD2. There are 19 residues in the CDR3. Germline lookup yields CDR1 SGDLS and CDR2 YYNGEE. The ends lost 3 bases at V and 5 bases at J; junction bases unmatched: 20. CDR3: CASSDPGGDPGGAVDTQYF. The CDR3 DNA is TGTGCCAGCAGCGACCCGGGAGGGGATCCGGGGGGGGCCGTAGATACGCAGTATTTT.

This clonotype was picked up a small number of times. The rearrangement links TRBV29-1 to TRBJ2-1; 9 bases line up with TRBD2. The CDR3 sequence is 16 residues long. Germline CDR1 reads SQVTM; CDR2 reads ANQGSEA. V lost 0 bases, J lost 6 bases, and 9 bases stayed unmatched. CDR3: CSVEDWAAGGGNEQFF. In nucleotides, the CDR3 is TGCAGCGTTGAAGATTGGGCCGCGGGGGGGGGCAATGAGCAGTTCTTC.

This chain joins TRBV15 and TRBJ2-1; D might be TRBD1 (6 bases). The V and J ends lost 4 bases and 0 bases respectively, with 19 bases between them. The CDR3 sequence is 18 residues long. Germline loops: CDR1 LNHNV, CDR2 YYDKDF (reference sequence). This CDR3 is CATSILPRGGYSYNEQFF. As DNA, the CDR3 is TGTGCCACCAGCATCCTACCCCGAGGGGGATACTCCTACAATGAGCAGTTCTTC.

This clonotype has more than one count but fewer than ten. The rearrangement uses TRBV5-6 and TRBJ2-2, with D unresolved. CDR1 SGHDT and CDR2 YYEEEE come from the germline V gene. CDR3 length: 12 amino acids. The V end was cut by 6 bases, the J end by 6 bases, with 9 bases between. As DNA, the CDR3 is TGTGCCAGCACTCTAGGGCCCGGGGAGCTGTTTTTT. This gives the protein CASTLGPGELFF.

The table lists this clonotype with a few counts. The chain joins TRBV20-1 to TRBJ1-2, with D tentatively TRBD1 (5 bases). Trimming took off 6 bases at V and 6 bases at J, with 17 bases between the two ends. This CDR3 is 13 amino acids long. Per germline, CDR1 DFQATT and CDR2 SNEGSKA (reference sequence). CDR3 region: CSAAQFQGHGYTF. Written as DNA, the CDR3 is TGCAGTGCCGCCCAGTTTCAGGGACATGGCTACACCTTC.